These T cell receptor beta chains were read from a single sample in a study of chemoradiotherapy in HPV16-positive cancers. Sequencing used immunoSEQ multiplex PCR; TCRdb keeps in-frame clones, though not all of them. The table records more than 9,000 clones, roughly 80% of them present only once. This sample was gathered from a patient who underwent chemoradiotherapy. The receptors were sampled from a human donor with HPV-associated anogenital cancer. The CDR3 runs from the conserved cysteine through the conserved F or W.

TRBV30 | 13 | CAWSDTVYNEQFF
TRBV5-4 | 14 | CASSEIGWDTGYTF
TRBV5-1 | 14 | CASSLGDRNTEAFF
TRBV15 | 16 | CATSGRRNDPWNGYTF
TRBV11-2 | 14 | CASSRMTGGDEQYF
TRBV27 | 19 | CASSFTLRGGPTNYNEQFF
TRBV4-1 | 17 | CASSQGRLGGNPYEQYF
TRBV11-2 | 13 | CASSLGAKNEQFF
TRBV27 | 18 | CASRETGLAVRGAYEQYF
TRBV4-1 | 13 | CASRSRTGNEQFF
TRBV11-1 | 13 | CASSLSEAGELFF
TRBV7-9 | 12 | CASSLAGETQYF
TRBV5-1 | 16 | CASSLFGQDFNYGYTF
TRBV2 | 15 | CASSGGQVRDQPQHF
TRBV6-1 | 17 | CASSEVTGGSRGYGYTF
TRBV30 | 15 | CAGETGPERYNEQFF
TRBV27 | 13 | CASSEIRNQPQHF
TRBV30 | 15 | CAWNGGSHSGNTIYF
TRBV30 | 13 | CAWSVRRADTQYF
TRBV4-2 | 17 | CASSQGPLVATNEKLFF
TRBV10-3 | 14 | CAITEGGPNEKLFF
TRBV2 | 14 | CASTQGQNNSPLHF
TRBV28 | 14 | CASSLEGQAYEQYF
TRBV4-1 | 16 | CASSPGVGFTNEKLFF
TRBV30 | 13 | CAWSEGGNTEAFF
TRBV28 | 15 | CASTPWGTASYEQYF
TRBV6-1 | 14 | CASSEADTFVPLHF
TRBV28 | 14 | CASSPGQAGQPQHF
TRBV13 | 16 | CASSLGVGGPEETQYF